The rows below give T cell receptor beta chains drawn from one sample of a study of cytomegalovirus exposure and HLA in healthy donors. The repertoire was sequenced with immunoSEQ multiplex PCR; TCRdb's copy has only in-frame clones and lacks some. Among under 200,000 clones, around 82% were seen once, and the ten largest hold roughly 14%. Sequencing was performed on PBMCs. These receptors were taken from a woman in her 30s in good health and CMV-seropositive. CDR3s include the opening cysteine and the closing phenylalanine or tryptophan. Each record gives: D gene, J gene, clone size, CDR3 length, V gene, CDR3 protein, CDR3 DNA. D genes are given only for firm matches. Size is omitted from some rows. Given values are once, few, many or a class for expanded clones.

>-|TRBJ2-7|-|18|TRBV21-1
CASSKGGWSDRALREQYF
TGTGCCAGCAGCAAAGGGGGGTGGTCGGACAGGGCGCTCAGGGAGCAGTACTTC
>-|TRBJ1-5|-|14|TRBV5-1
CASSLGTVDQPQHF
TGCGCCAGCAGCTTGGGGACAGTCGACCAGCCCCAGCATTTT
>-|TRBJ1-6|-|20|TRBV28
CASSSSRWRAGSPYNSPLHF
TGTGCCAGCAGTTCCTCGCGCTGGAGGGCAGGCAGCCCCTATAATTCACCCCTCCACTTT
>TRBD2|TRBJ2-7|-|15|TRBV7-8
CASSSSAAGGYVQYF
TGTGCCAGCAGCAGCAGCGCGGCGGGGGGTTACGTGCAGTACTTC
>-|TRBJ1-4|-|16|TRBV28
CASRSAGGVTNEKLFF
TGTGCCAGCCGCTCGGCGGGGGGGGTGACTAATGAAAAACTGTTTTTT
>-|TRBJ2-7|-|15|TRBV27
CASSFKGGAAYEQYF
TGTGCCAGCAGTTTTAAGGGAGGAGCGGCCTACGAGCAGTACTTC
>TRBD1|TRBJ1-4|once|15|TRBV9
CASSGQGKLEEKLFF
TGTGCCAGCAGCGGACAGGGGAAGTTGGAGGAAAAACTGTTTTTT
>-|TRBJ1-4|few|16|TRBV7-9
CASSFNRGPPNEKLFF
TGTGCCAGCAGCTTTAACCGCGGTCCGCCAAATGAAAAACTGTTTTTT
>-|TRBJ1-5|-|12|TRBV28
CASMESNQPQHF
TGTGCCAGCATGGAGTCCAATCAGCCCCAGCATTTT
>TRBD2|TRBJ2-2|-|16|TRBV19
CASTPDISGGVGELFF
TGTGCCAGTACCCCCGATATTAGCGGGGGCGTTGGGGAGCTGTTTTTT
>TRBD1|TRBJ2-7|-|14|TRBV5-1
CASSLGQGGDEQYF
TGCGCCAGCAGCTTGGGACAGGGGGGCGACGAGCAGTACTTC
>-|TRBJ1-1|-|14|TRBV25-1
CASSITRDNTEAFF
TGTGCCAGCAGCATTACCCGGGATAACACTGAAGCTTTCTTT
>TRBD1|TRBJ1-4|-|17|TRBV7-9
CASSLAEFGQGDEKLFF
TGTGCCAGCAGCTTAGCCGAATTCGGACAGGGAGATGAAAAACTGTTTTTT
>-|TRBJ2-3|few|17|TRBV28
CASSPFLRGRSTDTQYF
TGTGCCAGCAGTCCATTCTTGCGGGGCCGAAGCACAGATACGCAGTATTTT
>TRBD2|TRBJ2-1|-|12|TRBV2
CASGLASNEQFF
TGTGCCAGTGGACTAGCGTCTAATGAGCAGTTCTTC
>-|TRBJ1-3|once|15|TRBV5-4
CASSSRESSGNTIYF
TGTGCCAGCAGCTCCCGGGAAAGCTCTGGAAACACCATATATTTT
>TRBD2|TRBJ2-7|-|13|TRBV7-2
CASSWTSLGEQYF
TGTGCCAGCAGCTGGACTAGCCTGGGGGAGCAGTACTTC
>TRBD2|TRBJ2-1|-|15|TRBV7-9
CASSLLAGGLNEQFF
TGTGCCAGCAGCCTACTAGCGGGAGGGCTCAATGAGCAGTTCTTC
>-|TRBJ2-2|-|13|TRBV29-1
CSGRDKYTGELFF
TGCAGCGGCAGGGACAAATACACCGGGGAGCTGTTTTTT
>TRBD2|TRBJ2-1|-|16|TRBV28
CASSPSGRGSYNEQFF
TGTGCCAGCAGCCCTAGCGGGAGGGGGTCCTACAATGAGCAGTTCTTC
>-|TRBJ2-5|-|14|TRBV19
CASSVSSDQETQYF
TGTGCCAGTAGTGTATCTAGCGACCAAGAGACCCAGTACTTC
>-|TRBJ2-7|-|16|TRBV5-1
CASSLSPGIGDYEQYF
TGCGCCAGCAGCTTGTCACCCGGGATAGGGGACTACGAGCAGTACTTC
>TRBD1|TRBJ2-3|-|15|TRBV9
CASSVGQGVIDTQYF
TGTGCCAGCAGCGTGGGACAGGGGGTTATAGATACGCAGTATTTT
>TRBD2|TRBJ2-1|-|17|TRBV7-2
CASSSRLAGVGNNEQFF
TGTGCCAGCAGCTCCCGACTAGCGGGAGTCGGCAACAATGAGCAGTTCTTC
>TRBD1|TRBJ2-1|-|17|TRBV9
CASSNQLQGSGYNEQFF
TGTGCCAGCAGCAACCAGCTACAGGGGTCTGGCTACAATGAGCAGTTCTTC
>-|TRBJ1-5|once|13|TRBV7-9
CASSGGNNQPQHF
TGTGCCAGCAGCGGCGGGAACAATCAGCCCCAGCATTTT
>TRBD2|TRBJ2-7|few|14|TRBV5-6
CASRRAGGTYEQYF
TGTGCCAGCAGAAGGGCGGGAGGTACCTACGAGCAGTACTTC
>TRBD1|TRBJ2-7|-|13|TRBV9
CASSVGTGNEQYF
TGTGCCAGCAGCGTAGGGACAGGGAACGAGCAGTACTTC
>-|TRBJ2-1|-|14|TRBV7-2
CASSLALSYNEQFF
TGTGCCAGCAGCTTAGCCCTCTCCTACAATGAGCAGTTCTTC
>-|TRBJ1-2|-|14|TRBV4-1
CASSQPDSNYGYTF
TGCGCCAGCAGCCAACCCGACAGTAACTATGGCTACACCTTC
>-|TRBJ1-2|-|14|TRBV6-5
CASSYSGSGNGYTF
TGTGCCAGCAGTTACTCCGGTTCAGGGAATGGCTACACCTTC
>TRBD2|TRBJ2-1|-|14|TRBV5-4
CASKLELAEGEQFF
TGTGCCAGCAAACTGGAACTAGCGGAAGGTGAGCAGTTCTTC
>-|TRBJ2-2|-|14|TRBV4-3
CASSQVGLTGELFF
TGCGCCAGCAGCCAAGTTGGTCTAACCGGGGAGCTGTTTTTT
>-|TRBJ1-5|-|18|TRBV28
CASSLWGGGEGEDQPQHF
TGTGCCAGCAGTTTATGGGGGGGAGGGGAGGGGGAAGATCAGCCCCAGCATTTT
>-|TRBJ1-1|-|16|TRBV30
CAWIRYRAGVNTEAFF
TGTGCCTGGATCCGGTACAGGGCGGGGGTAAACACTGAAGCTTTCTTT
>TRBD2|TRBJ2-3|-|16|TRBV7-9
CASSTSGGGSTDTQYF
TGTGCCAGCAGCACGTCGGGAGGGGGATCCACAGATACGCAGTATTTT
>TRBD1|TRBJ2-5|once|16|TRBV2
CASSDLTGGNQETQYF
TGTGCCAGCAGTGATTTGACAGGGGGAAACCAAGAGACCCAGTACTTC
>-|TRBJ2-2|-|16|TRBV9
CASSVDDGRGTGELFF
TGTGCCAGCAGCGTAGACGATGGTCGAGGGACCGGGGAGCTGTTTTTT
>TRBD2|TRBJ2-5|-|16|TRBV4-3
CASSQDLGTSVETQYF
TGCGCCAGCAGCCAAGATTTGGGGACTAGCGTGGAGACCCAGTACTTC